This T cell receptor beta chain is drawn from a study of Tregs in tolerant kidney transplant recipients. With respect to this clone: Its antigen remains unidentified.

Findings of the study overall: Expanding Tregs on activated donor B cells appeared to best identify donor-specific TCRbeta clones. Biological reproducibility was not directly addressed, but technical replication error appeared minimal. Findings come from small patient numbers and require larger validation.

The CDR3 extends over 15 amino acids. Germline V gene lookup returns CDR1 SGHRS and CDR2 YFSETQ. The ends lost 4 bases at V and 3 bases at J; junction bases unmatched: 8. Unstimulated Tregs (CD4+CD25+CD127-) and CD4+CD25- non-Tregs were sorted from PBMCs. Sequencing used immunoSEQ multiplex PCR; TCRdb keeps in-frame clones, though not all of them. This repertoire shows around 50,000 clones, approximately 82% found once; its top ten account for 5.2%. The source material was CD4+ T cells from blood. The chain has TRBV5-1 and TRBJ1-1; 8 bases fit TRBD1. This TCR was recovered from a human donor in good health. In DNA, the CDR3 is TGCGCCAGCAGCATCCGGACAGGGAGGGACACTGAAGCTTTCTTT. Amino acid sequence: CASSIRTGRDTEAFF.